This is a list of T cell receptor beta chains from one sample in a study of T cells in tuberculosis. Repertoires were generated with immunoSEQ multiplex PCR, while TCRdb's copy carries only in-frame clones and drops some. The sample includes tens of thousands of clones, about 86% seen only once; the top ten take about 13%. The specimen sequenced was CD1b-GMM tetramer-negative cells sorted from PBMCs. The receptor source for this set is an adult woman with latent tuberculosis. CDR3s include the opening cysteine and the closing phenylalanine or tryptophan. D genes are given only for firm matches. Some rows have no size entry. The others give once, few or many, or a class for an expanded clone.

>NA|TRBV7-2|TRBD2|TRBJ2-5
TGTGCCAGCAGCTTAAACGGGAGGGCGGGGGAGACCCAGTACTTC
CASSLNGRAGETQYF
>NA|TRBV6-5|TRBD1|TRBJ2-7
TGTGCCAGCAGTCCCGGACAGGGGGCCCCAGAGCAGTACTTC
CASSPGQGAPEQYF
>NA|TRBV10-3|TRBD1|TRBJ1-6
TGTGCCATCAGTGAGCGGGGGACAGGGGGTAATTCACCCCTCCACTTT
CAISERGTGGNSPLHF
>NA|TRBV2|NA|TRBJ1-2
TGTGCCAGCAGTGAAGGGGCAGGCGCTTCTGGCTACACCTTC
CASSEGAGASGYTF
>NA|TRBV19|TRBD1|TRBJ1-2
TGTGCCAGTACTCCGACAGGGGCCGATTCTAACTATGGCTACACCTTC
CASTPTGADSNYGYTF
>NA|TRBV14|TRBD1|TRBJ2-3
TGTGCCAGCAGCCCCTACAGGGGGCGAGACACAGATACGCAGTATTTT
CASSPYRGRDTDTQYF
>NA|TRBV19|TRBD1|TRBJ1-2
TGTGCCAGTAGTATGCGTCCCGGACAGGGGTATGGCTACACCTTC
CASSMRPGQGYGYTF
>NA|TRBV19|TRBD2|TRBJ2-2
TGTGCCAGTAGTCTCACTAGCGGGAGTACCACCGGGAAGCTGTTTTTT
CASSLTSGSTTGKLFF
>once|TRBV12-2|NA|TRBJ2-7
TGTGCAAGTCGCCTTTGGACAGGGGGGGTCTACGAGCAGTACTTC
CASRLWTGGVYEQYF
>NA|TRBV9|NA|TRBJ2-3
TGTGCCAGCAGCGTAAGGAGCGGCACAGATACGCAGTATTTT
CASSVRSGTDTQYF